Listed here are 9 T cell receptor beta chains from one sample, sequenced in a study of T cell responses to AZD1222 COVID-19 vaccine. Assay: immunoSEQ multiplex PCR; the TCRdb copy retains only in-frame clones and omits some. The sample lists about 140,000 clones; roughly 89% were seen once. Sequenced material: peripheral blood, taken on day 0 of AZD1222 vaccination. These receptor sequences come from an adult in good health.

The chain links TRBV10-3 to TRBJ1-5; perhaps TRBD1 as D (6 bases). Trimming cost V 3 bases and J 5 bases, with 11 bases left between them. CDR1 ENHRY and CDR2 SYGVKD come from the germline V gene. CDR3 length: 14 amino acids. The CDR3 sequence: CAISEGGAHQPQHF. CDR3 DNA: TGTGCCATCAGTGAAGGGGGGGCCCATCAGCCCCAGCATTTT.

This clone occurred once. This chain links TRBV15 with TRBJ1-4; a weak D match, TRBD1 (6 bases). The length of the CDR3 is 14 residues. Trimming removed 0 bases from V and 10 bases from J, with 12 bases in between. From germline, CDR1 is LNHNV and CDR2 YYDKDF (reference sequence). The CDR3 DNA reads as TGTGCCACCAGCAGAGATACAGGGTGGGGAAAACTGTTTTTT. Translated: CATSRDTGWGKLFF.

The V and J genes are TRBV27 and TRBJ1-5; TRBD1 matches 9 bases. Germline V gives CDR1 MNHEY, CDR2 SMNVEV (reference sequence). V lost 4 bases and J lost 6; bases outside the gene matches: 4. This CDR3 has 14 amino acids. The CDR3 bases are TGTGCCAGCAGTTCACAGGGGGCGGCTCAGCCCCAGCATTTT. Protein: CASSSQGAAQPQHF.

This chain connects TRBV3-1 (or the pseudogene TRBV3-2) to TRBJ1-1; D is perhaps TRBD1 (5 bases). Looked up from germline, CDR1 is LGHDT and CDR2 is YNNKEL (reference sequence). The V and J ends lost 4 bases and 5 bases respectively, with 23 bases between them. The CDR3 extends over 17 amino acids. CDR3 sequence (DNA): TGTGCCAGCAGCCCCGCGAACCGTCCAGGGCCCGATACTGAAGCTTTCTTT. Translating gives CASSPANRPGPDTEAFF.

This clone was seen a few times. The genes are TRBV18 and TRBJ2-1, with a possible D match to TRBD2 (6 bases). Trimming removed 2 bases at V and 5 bases at J, with 19 bases between. The CDR3 is made up of 17 amino acids. Germline V lookup: CDR1 KGHSH, CDR2 LQKENI. CDR3 region: CASSPTLGLTAHNEQFF. The CDR3 nucleotides read TGTGCCAGCTCACCAACCCTGGGACTTACCGCCCACAATGAGCAGTTCTTC. Full variable domain (outside the CDR3, taken from reference TRBV18 and TRBJ2-1): NAGVMQNPRHLVRRRGQEARLRCSPMKGHSHVYWYRQLPEEGLKFMVYLQKENIIDESGMPKERFSAEFPKEGPSILRIQQVVRGDSAAYFCASSPTLGLTAHNEQFFGPGTRLTVL.

The chain's CDR3 is CASSQTYSDNEKLFF. As DNA, the CDR3 is TGCGCCAGCAGCCAAACTTACAGCGATAATGAAAAACTGTTTTTT. V is TRBV4-1 and J is TRBJ1-4; no definite D call. The CDR3 is made up of 15 amino acids. Germline V lookup: CDR1 MGHRA, CDR2 YSYEKL. V lost 2 bases and J 4 bases, leaving 11 bases between the germline ends.

The V gene is TRBV19, the J gene TRBJ1-4; 8 bases align to TRBD1. Germline values: CDR1 LNHDA, CDR2 SQIVND (reference sequence). The CDR3 has 15 amino acids. V lost 1 base to trimming and J lost 7 bases; unmatched junction nucleotides: 5. CDR3 bases: TGTGCCAGTAGTATAGGGACAGGGAGTCCTGAAAAACTGTTTTTT. This translates into CASSIGTGSPEKLFF.

The chain links TRBV18 to TRBJ2-1; D is unclear. The CDR3 is 13 amino acids. Germline CDR1 KGHSH, CDR2 LQKENI. The V and J ends lost 3 bases and 6 bases respectively, with 9 bases between them. The CDR3 protein is CASSPPLTNEQFF. Here the CDR3 DNA reads TGTGCCAGCTCACCCCCATTAACCAATGAGCAGTTCTTC.

The chain combines TRBV2 with TRBJ1-6; no firm D call. Germline V CDR1 and CDR2: SNHLY, FYNNEI. This CDR3 comprises 14 residues. V lost 6 bases and J lost 2, with 8 bases in between. DNA of the CDR3: TGTGCCAGCAGCTCCGGGGCCTATAATTCACCCCTCCACTTT. Translating it yields CASSSGAYNSPLHF.